What follows describes a single T cell receptor (beta chain). This sample was included in a study of blood T cell repertoires in COVID-19. Study-level background: Collection of acute and convalescent COVID-19 samples took place in the United States, Italy and Spain. T cells, B-cell-depleted T cells, or PBMCs provided the cDNA or gDNA that served as material.

Authors' methods: Researchers report that nucleated cell counts were estimated from reference gene primer amplification. Method: immunoSEQ multiplex PCR; TCRdb's copy keeps in-frame clones and lacks some. V and J calls and clone size are copied from that table; D and trimming were computed from the DNA. Of roughly 53,000 clones in the sample, 70% to 90% were seen once. The CDR3 loop spans 14 amino acids. CDR1 SGHRS and CDR2 YFSETQ come from the germline V gene. Trimming shortened V by 5 bases and J by 7 bases, and 15 bases separated the two germline ends. Sequencing used peripheral blood. This sequence was found in a man aged 60-69 years with acute or convalescent COVID-19. The chain recombines TRBV5-1 with TRBJ1-4; TRBD1 might be the D (5 bases). The CDR3 is CASSRGQPSEKLFF. Written as DNA, the CDR3 is TGCGCCAGCAGTAGGGGCCAACCCAGTGAAAAACTGTTTTTT.